This paragraph covers one T cell receptor (beta chain) sequence. Sequenced by immunoSEQ multiplex PCR; TCRdb stores in-frame clones only, minus some. The profile shows 55,000 to 70,000 clones, 84% of them singletons. The source of the sample is a study of OX40 agonist ivuxolimab in advanced cancers. V shed 3 bases, J shed 3 bases, and the junction held 5 bases outside the gene matches. The CDR3 consists of 16 residues. CDR1 is SGHAT and CDR2 is FQNNGV in the germline V gene. The clonotype comes from an adult with an advanced solid tumor such as melanoma, head and neck, liver or kidney cancer. The sequenced sample was CD4+ or CD8+ T cells sorted from blood, obtained in a trial of the OX40 agonist ivuxolimab. This chain connects TRBV11-2 to TRBJ2-3; 11 positions agree with TRBD1. In nucleotides, the CDR3 is TGTGCCAGCAGCTTCTTGGACAGGGGGCGTACAGATACGCAGTATTTT. Its protein is CASSFLDRGRTDTQYF.